This T cell receptor beta chain was retrieved from a study of cytomegalovirus exposure and HLA in healthy donors. Whole-study results and caveats: Cytomegalovirus status was reportedly diagnosed by the classifier with high specificity and sensitivity.

TCRdb keeps only in-frame clones here, not all; method: immunoSEQ multiplex PCR. This table holds fewer than 300,000 clones, 88% found once. On this clone itself: Its antigen is still unknown.

CDR1 and CDR2 (germline): MNHEY, SMNVEV (reference sequence). CDR3 length: 14 residues. V lost 6 bases to trimming and J lost 7 bases; unmatched junction nucleotides: 7. The chain has TRBV27 and TRBJ1-4; 8 bases line up with TRBD1. The TCR comes from a woman between 18 and 29 years old in good health and CMV-seronegative. Material: PBMCs. CDR3 sequence reads: CASSPDRGGEKLFF. DNA for the CDR3: TGTGCCAGCAGCCCTGACAGGGGCGGTGAAAAACTGTTTTTT.